This record looks at one T cell receptor beta chain sequence and its context. One Seattle source followed patients from active infection through their disease course. Trimming removed 5 bases from V and 12 bases from J; junction bases left unmatched: 14. The CDR3 sequence is 15 residues long. Germline lookup yields CDR1 SGHTA and CDR2 FQGTGA. Authors' methods: Estimates of nucleated cell counts were drawn from the amplification of reference gene primers. Clones were read by immunoSEQ multiplex PCR, and TCRdb kept only the in-frame ones, dropping some. D and trimming come from the DNA, and the V and J calls and clone size come from that table. The profile covers a few hundred thousand clones, with 82% appearing a single time and under 8.5% taken by the ten largest. These data belong to a study of blood T cell repertoires in COVID-19. Study-level information: Samples came from the United States, Italy and Spain, spanning acute and convalescent COVID-19. From T cells, B-cell-depleted T cells, or PBMCs came the material, which was cDNA or gDNA.

Sequenced input: peripheral blood. The chain carries TRBV7-3 and TRBJ2-1, with 9 bases that match TRBD2. The source is a woman older than 75 with COVID-19, enrolled during active disease. CDR3 nucleotide sequence: TGTGCCAGCAGCGCTCTGGCTAGCGGGGTTTCGGGGCAGTTCTTC. Amino acids: CASSALASGVSGQFF.